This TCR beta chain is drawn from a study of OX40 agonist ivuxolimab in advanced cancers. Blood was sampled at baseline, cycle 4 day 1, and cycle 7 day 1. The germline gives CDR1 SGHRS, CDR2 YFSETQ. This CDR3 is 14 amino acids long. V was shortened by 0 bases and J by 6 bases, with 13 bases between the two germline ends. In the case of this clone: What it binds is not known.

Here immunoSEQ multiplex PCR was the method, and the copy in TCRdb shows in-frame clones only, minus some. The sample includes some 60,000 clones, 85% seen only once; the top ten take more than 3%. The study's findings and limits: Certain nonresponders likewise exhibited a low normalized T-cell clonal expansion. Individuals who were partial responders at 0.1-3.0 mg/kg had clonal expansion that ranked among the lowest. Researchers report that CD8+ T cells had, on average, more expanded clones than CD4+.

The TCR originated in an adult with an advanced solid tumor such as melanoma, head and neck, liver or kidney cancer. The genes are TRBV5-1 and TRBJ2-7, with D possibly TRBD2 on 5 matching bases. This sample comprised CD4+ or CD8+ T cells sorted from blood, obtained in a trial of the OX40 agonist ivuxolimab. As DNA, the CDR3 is TGCGCCAGCAGCTTGGTGGGAGAAGGAGGCGAGCAGTACTTC. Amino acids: CASSLVGEGGEQYF.